The source of this TCR beta chain is a study of blood T cell repertoires in COVID-19. Study overall: Acute and convalescent COVID-19 samples came from the United States, Italy and Spain.

Participant-reported clinical history was the basis for cohort assignment. CDR1 and CDR2 from the germline V gene are MNHEY and SVGAGI. V shed 6 bases, J shed 5 bases, and the junction held 3 bases outside the gene matches. The CDR3 contains 13 residues. In the original workflow: Amplification of reference gene primers was used by the study to estimate nucleated cell counts. Sequencing used immunoSEQ multiplex PCR; TCRdb keeps in-frame clones, though not all of them. V and J calls and clone size come straight from that table; D and trimming were deduced from the DNA. The profile shows about 400,000 clones, around 92% of them singletons.

The TCR sequence derives from a woman between 25 and 40 years old who had recovered from COVID-19. Material: PBMCs or T cells enriched from blood (not recorded which). The chain is built from TRBV6-5 and TRBJ1-1; 10 bases line up with TRBD1. This chain's CDR3 is CASSDRGRTEAFF. In DNA form, the CDR3 reads TGTGCCAGCAGCGACAGGGGGCGAACTGAAGCTTTCTTT.